This TCR beta chain was found in a study of spatial heterogeneity in lung cancer. MiXCR was run by TCRdb on the 5' RACE reads, yielding one entry per CDR3 protein. The repertoire holds roughly 48,000 distinct CDR3 sequences, with approximately 5.7% as singletons. Sample time point: sample taken at primary tumor resection. This clonotype was counted at least ten times. This TCR was sampled from a male donor with early-stage non-small cell lung cancer. The sample here was PBMCs, taken at surgery.

The CDR3 sequence: CASSFGSPNTGELFF. CDR3 in DNA: TGTGCCAGCAGTTTTGGAAGCCCGAACACCGGGGAGCTGTTTTTT. This chain connects TRBV27 to TRBJ2-2; the D is unclear. Looked up from germline, CDR1 is MNHEY and CDR2 is SMNVEV (reference sequence). With 3 bases removed from V and 0 bases from J, the gap between germline ends came to 8 bases. The CDR3 length is 15 residues.